This TCR beta chain was found in a study of shared clonotypes between healthy human individuals. Caucasian adults living in Nashville, Tennessee, provided all samples. Concerning this clone: The sample has other DNA sequences that encode this CDR3 too.

The assay was run at deep level. Each subset's genomic DNA was shared equally among a number of immunoSEQ plates. Sequencing was performed with immunoSEQ multiplex PCR; in TCRdb, only in-frame clones are kept and a portion is missing. Here the sample spans 2 million to 2.5 million clones, just under 95% being singletons. Germline V gene lookup returns CDR1 SGHRS and CDR2 YFSETQ. Trimming removed 0 bases from V and 2 bases from J, with 8 bases in between. The CDR3 loop spans 14 amino acids. This sequence originates from a man aged 18 to 35 in good health. Some clones in this sample may be carry-over from other donors' samples. Sequenced: naive CD4+ T cells from PBMCs. Documented subset: CD45RA+ positively selected. The chain combines TRBV5-1 with TRBJ2-5; no firm D call. CDR3 nucleotides: TGCGCCAGCAGCTTGGGCCCTGGGCAAGAGACCCAGTACTTC. Translating it yields CASSLGPGQETQYF.